Shown below are 3 T cell receptor beta chains from a single sample sequenced in a study of blood T cell repertoires in COVID-19. TCRdb keeps only in-frame clones here, not all; method: immunoSEQ multiplex PCR. The sample lists 400,000 or so clones, around 87% occurring once. The specimen sequenced was peripheral blood. These receptor sequences come from a human donor in a cohort sampled during active COVID-19.

The rearrangement uses TRBV2 and TRBJ2-7; D gene unclear. CDR1 SNHLY and CDR2 FYNNEI come from the germline V gene. Trimming cost V 6 bases and J 3 bases, with 6 bases left between them. CDR3 length: 11 amino acids. CDR3 DNA: TGTGCCAGCAGCGGTCACTACGAGCAGTACTTC. Translating it yields CASSGHYEQYF.

The V call is TRBV6-5, the J call TRBJ1-1; the match to TRBD1 covers 9 bases. Looked up from germline, CDR1 is MNHEY and CDR2 is SVGAGI. The junction had 3 bases not matched to a gene; V was cut back by 7 bases and J by 0 bases. This CDR3 is built from 14 residues. The CDR3 coding sequence is TGTGCCAGCAATACAGGGGGCATGAACACTGAAGCTTTCTTT. It encodes CASNTGGMNTEAFF.

The chain is built from TRBV19 and TRBJ2-1; 9 nucleotides agree with TRBD1. Germline assignment: CDR1 LNHDA and CDR2 SQIVND (reference sequence). V lost 1 base to trimming and J lost 9 bases; unmatched junction nucleotides: 10. This CDR3 contains 16 residues. CDR3 in amino acids: CASSIVPGTGPGEQFF. The CDR3 DNA is TGTGCCAGTAGTATAGTCCCCGGGACAGGGCCGGGTGAGCAGTTCTTC.